Sequencing of this T cell receptor beta chain was carried out in a study of blood T cell repertoires in COVID-19. Study in general: Samples taken during acute and convalescent COVID-19 were collected in the United States, Italy and Spain.

The CDR3 has 14 residues. Trimming took 2 bases from V and 7 from J; bases not matched to a gene: 5. Germline V lookup: CDR1 MNHEY, CDR2 SVGAGI. Data came from immunoSEQ multiplex PCR; TCRdb stores just in-frame clones and leaves some out. The sample yields 150,000 to 200,000 clones, 85% seen once. Input material: peripheral blood. The sequence came from a woman older than 75 with COVID-19, enrolled during active disease. V gene TRBV6-5 combines with J gene TRBJ2-1; TRBD1 matches at 7 bases. The CDR3 DNA reads TGTGCCAGCAGTTACGGAAGGGGGCGTAATGAGCAGTTCTTC. Its protein is CASSYGRGRNEQFF.